This entry is about one TCR beta chain. Assay: immunoSEQ multiplex PCR; the TCRdb copy retains only in-frame clones and omits some. The top ten hold approximately 6.5% of the sample, which has 140,000 to 150,000 clones, approximately 87% seen once. The CDR3 is 15 amino acids. Germline CDR1 SGDLS, CDR2 YYNGEE. After removal of 3 bases from V and 7 bases from J, the junction contained 6 bases not matched to a gene. The record originates from a study of blood T cell repertoires in COVID-19. Background on the study: Material from acute and convalescent COVID-19 was sourced from the United States, Italy and Spain. PBMCs, B-cell-depleted T cells, or T cells provided the cDNA or gDNA that made up the material.

Sequenced: peripheral blood. The chain has TRBV9 and TRBJ2-1, with TRBD2 identical over 11 bases. The origin of this receptor is a man older than 75 with acute or convalescent COVID-19. The CDR3: CASSALAGAYNEQFF. CDR3 in DNA: TGTGCCAGCAGCGCACTAGCGGGGGCTTATAATGAGCAGTTCTTC.